Listed below are T cell receptor beta chains from one sample, sequenced in a study of cytomegalovirus exposure and HLA in healthy donors. Produced via immunoSEQ multiplex PCR; TCRdb's table is partial and in-frame only. The sample includes roughly 100,000 clones, more than 80% of them seen just once. Sequencing was done on a sample of PBMCs. These receptors were obtained from a man younger than 30 in good health and CMV-seronegative. The CDR3 runs from the conserved cysteine through the conserved F or W. The D gene is left open where the match is weak. Where a row states a size, it is once, few, many or the class of an expanded clone; other rows omit it.

size	V	length	D	J	CDR3	DNA
.	TRBV19	13	TRBD1	TRBJ2-7	CASSIRTGYEQYF	TGTGCCAGTAGTATCAGGACAGGCTACGAGCAGTACTTC
.	TRBV6-5	15	.	TRBJ2-7	CASSYSAGAQNEQYF	TGTGCCAGCAGTTACTCTGCGGGGGCCCAGAACGAGCAGTACTTC
.	TRBV4-3	17	TRBD2	TRBJ2-1	CASSQDFGLARYNEQFF	TGCGCCAGCAGCCAAGATTTTGGACTAGCGAGATACAATGAGCAGTTCTTC
.	TRBV4-3	18	TRBD2	TRBJ2-1	CASSQYLAGRSSYNEQFF	TGCGCCAGCAGCCAATACCTAGCGGGCCGGAGCTCCTACAATGAGCAGTTCTTC
.	TRBV5-8	17	TRBD2	TRBJ2-1	CASSFAQAGAPFNEQFF	TGTGCCAGCAGCTTTGCCCAGGCGGGAGCGCCATTCAATGAGCAGTTCTTC
.	TRBV6-1	11	.	TRBJ2-7	CATSRGAEQYF	TGTGCCACCTCTCGGGGGGCAGAGCAGTACTTC
.	TRBV7-9	15	TRBD1	TRBJ1-6	CASSFSGQGTSPLHF	TGTGCCAGCAGCTTTTCGGGACAGGGGACTTCACCCCTCCACTTT
once	TRBV30	17	TRBD2	TRBJ2-7	CAWSGDMTSGVNYEQYF	TGTGCCTGGAGTGGGGACATGACTAGCGGGGTTAACTACGAGCAGTACTTC
.	TRBV19	13	.	TRBJ1-1	CASSIGTVTEAFF	TGTGCCAGTAGTATAGGGACAGTAACTGAAGCTTTCTTT
.	TRBV4-1	16	.	TRBJ2-5	CASSHPREGGSGTQYF	TGCGCCAGCAGCCACCCCCGTGAAGGCGGTTCCGGGACCCAGTACTTC
.	TRBV7-3	16	TRBD2	TRBJ2-2	CASSNGLAGGPGELFF	TGTGCCAGCAGTAACGGACTAGCGGGAGGGCCCGGGGAGCTGTTTTTT
.	TRBV9	16	.	TRBJ1-3	CASSPDPAGAGNTIYF	TGTGCCAGCAGCCCCGACCCCGCTGGAGCTGGAAACACCATATATTTT
.	TRBV9	17	TRBD1	TRBJ1-2	CASSVGGGIRDRGSYTF	TGTGCCAGCAGCGTAGGGGGGGGGATCCGGGACAGGGGAAGCTACACCTTC
.	TRBV19	18	.	TRBJ1-4	CASSIVGRGRATNEKLFF	TGTGCCAGTAGTATTGTAGGCAGGGGAAGGGCAACTAATGAAAAACTGTTTTTT
few	TRBV4-3	15	TRBD1	TRBJ2-7	CASSQEDRGQYEQYF	TGCGCCAGCAGCCAGGAGGACAGGGGGCAATACGAGCAGTACTTC
.	TRBV28	12	TRBD1	TRBJ2-7	CASNDRGYEQYF	TGTGCCAGCAACGACAGGGGCTACGAGCAGTACTTC
.	TRBV7-2	13	.	TRBJ2-1	CASSESGWDEQFF	TGTGCCAGCAGCGAGTCGGGGTGGGATGAGCAGTTCTTC
.	TRBV6-6	15	.	TRBJ1-2	CASSPSRDSMSGYTF	TGTGCCAGCAGTCCTTCCCGGGACTCAATGTCTGGCTACACCTTC
.	TRBV25-1	13	.	TRBJ2-1	CASSESGYNEQFF	TGTGCCAGCAGTGAATCGGGATACAATGAGCAGTTCTTC
once	TRBV6-5	14	TRBD2	TRBJ2-1	CASKLSGTYNEQFF	TGTGCCAGCAAACTTAGCGGGACTTACAATGAGCAGTTCTTC
.	TRBV6-5	16	.	TRBJ1-2	CASSYSRGGAGYGYTF	TGTGCCAGCAGTTACTCGAGGGGGGGCGCAGGCTATGGCTACACCTTC
.	TRBV28	15	TRBD1	TRBJ1-1	CASSSRTGIITEAFF	TGTGCCAGCAGTTCTCGGACAGGGATTATTACTGAAGCTTTCTTT
.	TRBV5-1	16	.	TRBJ1-6	CASSLIPTGRGSPLHF	TGCGCCAGCAGCTTGATCCCGACAGGCCGAGGATCACCCCTCCACTTT
.	TRBV27	16	TRBD1	TRBJ2-7	CASSPTPGTGPGEQYF	TGTGCCAGCAGTCCTACTCCAGGGACAGGCCCAGGAGAGCAGTACTTC
.	TRBV27	13	.	TRBJ2-1	CASTRWGDNEQFF	TGTGCCAGCACCAGATGGGGGGACAATGAGCAGTTCTTC
.	TRBV9	15	.	TRBJ2-7	CASSTGSSLRGEQYF	TGTGCCAGCAGCACCGGGTCCTCCTTGCGGGGCGAGCAGTACTTC
.	TRBV18	15	TRBD1	TRBJ1-1	CASSPPGQRNTEAFF	TGTGCCAGCTCACCACCGGGACAGAGGAACACTGAAGCTTTCTTT
.	TRBV5-1	15	.	TRBJ2-3	CASSLFRRGQDTQYF	TGCGCCAGCAGCTTGTTTCGGCGGGGGCAAGATACGCAGTATTTT
.	TRBV5-6	17	TRBD2	TRBJ2-3	CASSLELAGEYTDTQYF	TGTGCCAGCAGCTTGGAACTAGCGGGGGAATACACAGATACGCAGTATTTT
.	TRBV5-4	12	.	TRBJ2-7	CASSLGGTGQYF	TGTGCCAGCAGCTTGGGGGGGACTGGGCAGTACTTC
.	TRBV7-9	15	.	TRBJ2-3	CASSFRTAFTDTQYF	TGTGCCAGCAGCTTTAGGACAGCTTTCACAGATACGCAGTATTTT
.	TRBV6-6	14	.	TRBJ2-5	CASSYFQGRETQYF	TGTGCCAGCAGTTACTTCCAGGGAAGAGAGACCCAGTACTTC
.	TRBV15	20	.	TRBJ1-3	CATSRVAAWSGEVSGNTIYF	TGTGCCACCAGCAGAGTTGCGGCATGGTCAGGGGAAGTCTCTGGAAACACCATATATTTT
.	TRBV7-6	14	.	TRBJ2-3	CASSWSGSTDTQYF	TGTGCCAGCAGCTGGAGCGGGAGCACAGATACGCAGTATTTT
.	TRBV5-1	14	.	TRBJ2-3	CASSIPGLTDTQYF	TGCGCCAGCAGCATACCGGGACTCACAGATACGCAGTATTTT
.	TRBV7-2	15	.	TRBJ2-7	CASSLTRTYTYEQYF	TGTGCCAGCAGCTTGACCCGGACTTACACCTACGAGCAGTACTTC
once	TRBV11-1	16	TRBD1	TRBJ1-1	CASSFPGQGVNTEAFF	TGTGCCAGCAGCTTTCCGGGACAGGGGGTGAACACTGAAGCTTTCTTT
.	TRBV28	16	TRBD2	TRBJ2-1	CASSLSPSGSGIEQFF	TGTGCCAGCAGTTTATCACCCAGCGGGAGTGGGATTGAGCAGTTCTTC
.	TRBV28	14	TRBD1	TRBJ2-7	CATHQGTVSYEQYF	TGTGCCACCCATCAAGGGACAGTCTCCTACGAGCAGTACTTC
.	TRBV6-5	16	TRBD2	TRBJ2-5	CASSSAAGGPYGAQYF	TGTGCCAGCAGTTCGGCTGCGGGAGGGCCTTACGGGGCCCAGTACTTC
.	TRBV4-2	18	TRBD1	TRBJ2-2	CASSQEGVGTGGMGELFF	TGTGCCAGCAGCCAAGAAGGAGTTGGAACAGGGGGGATGGGGGAGCTGTTTTTT
.	TRBV19	15	.	TRBJ1-1	CASSMNLAGNTEAFF	TGTGCCAGTAGTATGAATTTAGCGGGAAACACTGAAGCTTTCTTT
.	TRBV7-9	16	TRBD1	TRBJ2-2	CASSNLQGGDTGELFF	TGTGCCAGCAGTAACCTACAGGGGGGAGATACCGGGGAGCTGTTTTTT
.	TRBV29-1	13	TRBD1	TRBJ2-7	CSVADRGLYEQYF	TGCAGCGTTGCGGACAGGGGGCTCTACGAGCAGTACTTC
.	TRBV29-1	16	TRBD1	TRBJ2-1	CSVEDWGDRGQHEQFF	TGCAGCGTTGAAGATTGGGGGGACAGGGGGCAGCATGAGCAGTTCTTC
.	TRBV7-3	15	TRBD1	TRBJ1-2	CASSPGQARSYGYTF	TGTGCCAGCAGCCCCGGACAGGCGCGTTCCTATGGCTACACCTTC
once	TRBV28	17	.	TRBJ2-7	CASSSIPDIEFTPEQYF	TGTGCCAGCAGTTCAATACCCGACATAGAGTTCACCCCCGAGCAGTACTTC
.	TRBV9	15	.	TRBJ2-3	CASSVASAGSGTQYF	TGTGCCAGCAGCGTAGCTTCGGCCGGGTCGGGTACGCAGTATTTT
.	TRBV7-9	18	.	TRBJ2-1	CASSPSISGGNNYNEQFF	TGTGCCAGCAGCCCCAGCATCAGCGGCGGGAATAATTACAATGAGCAGTTCTTC
.	TRBV6-5	14	TRBD1	TRBJ2-1	CASSEYRGYNEQFF	TGTGCCAGCAGTGAATACAGGGGGTATAATGAGCAGTTCTTC
.	TRBV28	14	TRBD1	TRBJ1-5	CASSLGTGRQPQHF	TGTGCCAGCAGCTTAGGGACAGGTCGCCAGCCCCAGCATTTT
.	TRBV6-5	15	TRBD1	TRBJ2-1	CASSAGGSSYNEQFF	TGTGCCAGCAGCGCAGGGGGAAGCTCCTACAATGAGCAGTTCTTC
.	TRBV19	14	.	TRBJ2-7	CASSIGAGPYEQYF	TGTGCCAGTAGTATAGGAGCAGGCCCATACGAGCAGTACTTC
.	TRBV19	15	TRBD2	TRBJ2-3	CASSITGLAGDTQYF	TGTGCCAGTAGTATAACGGGACTAGCGGGAGATACGCAGTATTTT
.	TRBV28	16	.	TRBJ1-5	CASSLLVVQNNQPQHF	TGTGCCAGCAGTTTATTGGTCGTACAGAACAATCAGCCCCAGCATTTT
once	TRBV12-5	15	.	TRBJ2-2	CASGSTVANTGELFF	TGTGCTAGTGGTTCGACAGTTGCTAACACCGGGGAGCTGTTTTTT
.	TRBV11-2	14	.	TRBJ2-7	CASSLEGRVGEQYF	TGTGCCAGCAGCTTAGAAGGCAGGGTAGGCGAGCAGTACTTC
.	TRBV7-8	15	TRBD1	TRBJ2-7	CASSLAQGALYEQYF	TGTGCCAGCAGCTTAGCCCAGGGGGCCCTCTACGAGCAGTACTTC
.	TRBV13	16	TRBD2	TRBJ2-2	CASSAGTSGPTGELFF	TGTGCCAGCAGCGCCGGGACTAGCGGGCCCACCGGGGAGCTGTTTTTT